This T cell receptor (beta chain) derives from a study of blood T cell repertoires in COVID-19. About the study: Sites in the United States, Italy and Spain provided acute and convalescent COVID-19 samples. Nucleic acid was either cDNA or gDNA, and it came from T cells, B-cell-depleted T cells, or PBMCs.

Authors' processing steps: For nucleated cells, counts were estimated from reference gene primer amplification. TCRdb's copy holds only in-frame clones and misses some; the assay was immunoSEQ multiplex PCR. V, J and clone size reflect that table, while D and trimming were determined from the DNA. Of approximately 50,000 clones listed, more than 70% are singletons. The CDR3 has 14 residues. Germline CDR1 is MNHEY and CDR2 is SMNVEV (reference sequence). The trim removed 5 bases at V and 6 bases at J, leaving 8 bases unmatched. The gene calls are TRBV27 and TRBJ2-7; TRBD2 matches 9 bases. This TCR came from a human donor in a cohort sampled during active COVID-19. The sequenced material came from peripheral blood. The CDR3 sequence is CASSPLAGSGEQYF. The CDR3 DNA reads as TGTGCCAGCAGTCCCCTAGCGGGATCGGGCGAGCAGTACTTC.